This TCR beta chain came from a study of T cell changes during pregnancy in multiple sclerosis. Clones were read by immunoSEQ multiplex PCR, and TCRdb kept only the in-frame ones, dropping some. The table shows tens of thousands of clones, with almost 95% occurring only once. This clone was recorded a few times. The junction had 12 bases not matched to a gene; V was cut back by 5 bases and J by 6 bases. Germline V gene sequence: CDR1 MNHNY, CDR2 SVGAGI (reference sequence). The CDR3 consists of 15 residues. The receptor was derived from a female donor in good health, enrolled as a control in a pregnancy study. The material was peripheral blood, obtained in the third trimester of pregnancy. This chain joins TRBV6-6 and TRBJ1-1, with 7 bases identical to TRBD1. CDR3: CASSQRTGAMAEAFF. The CDR3 DNA is TGTGCCAGCAGTCAACGGACAGGAGCCATGGCTGAAGCTTTCTTT.